This TCR beta chain is from a study of T cells after yellow fever vaccination. This clonotype was observed a handful of times. TCRdb re-analysed the 5' RACE reads in MiXCR, keeping a single row per CDR3 protein. The table shows hundreds of thousands of distinct CDR3 sequences, with approximately 8% occurring only once. Germline V gene data show CDR1 as MNHEY and CDR2 as SVGEGT. J gave up 7 bases and V 6 bases, and 4 bases lay outside the gene matches. This CDR3 is 13 amino acids long. V gene TRBV6-2 or TRBV6-3 combines with J gene TRBJ2-2; 8 bases agree with TRBD2. The sample consisted of PBMCs, taken around 45 days after the first yellow fever vaccination. This receptor was identified in a man aged 18 to 29 who received the YFV17D yellow fever vaccine. DNA of the CDR3: TGTGCCAGCAGCAAGGGACTAGTCGGGGAGCTGTTTTTT. Its protein product is CASSKGLVGELFF.